The entry that follows covers one T cell receptor (beta chain) sequence. Its target is unknown. The data derive from a study of shared clonotypes between healthy human individuals. Study outcomes and limitations: Non-shared clonotypes displayed generation probabilities falling below those of clonotypes present in all four donors.

Sequencing used immunoSEQ multiplex PCR; TCRdb keeps in-frame clones, though not all of them. The table includes about 1,900,000 clones, about 95% detected once. The ends were cut back, 4 bases at V and 4 bases at J, with 11 bases in the middle. Germline V gene sequence: CDR1 ENHRY, CDR2 SYGVKD. This CDR3 has 14 residues. Only CD45RO-negative cells positively selected for CCR7 counted as naive CD8 cells, so terminally differentiated effector memory CD45RA+ cells were excluded. The sequence was obtained from a man between 18 and 35 years old in good health. The chain carries TRBV10-3 and TRBJ1-3; D is perhaps TRBD1 (6 bases). Sequenced: naive CD8+ T cells sorted from blood. In DNA, the CDR3 is TGTGCCATCAGTGCAACAGGGTCCGGAAACACCATATATTTT. Amino acids: CAISATGSGNTIYF.